This T cell receptor (beta chain) was sequenced during a study of T cell responses to AZD1222 COVID-19 vaccine (dated by TCRdb to 2020 to 2023). About the investigation overall: A total of 230 or so trial participants underwent TCR sequencing, of whom around 200 received two doses of AZD1222 and some 25 received two doses of the MenACWY control vaccine. Trial participants were enrolled into age subgroups of 18-55, 56-69 and 70-plus years, which contained 148, 28 and 57 TCR-sequenced participants, respectively.

As encoded in the germline V gene, CDR1 is SGHTA while CDR2 is FQGNSA. The CDR3 covers 15 residues, taking in both the cysteine and the phenylalanine. The entry retains the CDR3 DNA only, 45 bases that are in frame from base 1. From V the trimming removes 5 bases and from J it removes 5 bases, while the gene matches leave 11 bases of the junction unaccounted for. The time point label on this specimen signifies: baseline before first vaccination. The sample's treatment or condition label is to be understood as: meningococcal conjugate vaccine given as trial control. Vaccinee samples were obtained from the UK trials COV001 and COV002, which included a single-blind randomized controlled phase 2/3 trial of AZD1222 (ChAdOx1 nCoV-19) in healthy adults. For TCRbeta chain sequencing, PBMC samples were collected from trial participants at day 0 and at day 28 after the second dose. Overall study results and their limits: Conclusions about previously exposed vaccinees were limited because only a handful of AZD1222 recipients were SARS-CoV-2 seropositive at baseline. Epitopes outside the regions mutated in the B.1.351 and B.1.1.7 variants were reportedly recognized by nearly half of the unique spike-specific TCRs. CD4 TCRs associated with the vaccine covered the entire spike protein, and the dominant responses were in regions 160-218 and 743-854. Participants were mostly white British and included more females than males, and it was suggested by the authors that clonal diversity may have been underestimated. No day 14 peak-response samples were available, so repertoires were characterized only after the peak T cell response. The 56-69-year group was small, and its depth increase did not reach significance, likely because of low power. Spike-specific TCR breadth and depth rose significantly after two AZD1222 doses compared with day 0 and with MenACWY recipients.

The CDR3 regions of human TCRbeta chains were analyzed by immunosequencing. In the source study's methods: Repertoire TCRs were checked for matches against a reference library of SARS-CoV-2-specific TCRs that had been generated using the MIRA antigen-specificity platform. Breadth was defined as the fraction of unique TCRs that were SARS-CoV-2-associated. Depth was defined as the fraction of total T cells that were SARS-CoV-2-associated. Using the MIRA data, each spike-specific TCR was mapped to the spike region that the TCR reacts to and placed in a CD4 or CD8 class. Log10-transformed breadth and depth values were compared by one-way ANOVA with Sidak's multiple comparisons tests. TCRdb took this table from immuneACCESS and kept in-frame rearrangements with V and J called. Such tables lack part of the clones; where checked against another copy, unresolved V genes explain under half of the gap, and the rest is unexplained. The V and J calls and clone size are taken from that table; D and trimming were inferred from the DNA. This sample gives more than 70,000 clones in total; 88% of them show up just once. Together, the top ten hold roughly 5.1% of the sample.

A word on this clone: The clone's antigen remains unknown. Base-call qualities are not available, and no considerably larger clone is one nucleotide away.

The chain is made from TRBV7-2 and TRBJ1-1; TRBD1 matches 7 bases in the middle. This sample comprised peripheral blood, obtained on day 0 of MenACWY control vaccination. This sequence was found in an adult in good health. CDR3 sequence: CASSPSMAGGTEAFF. The DNA reads TGTGCCAGCAGCCCGTCGATGGCAGGGGGGACTGAAGCTTTCTTT.